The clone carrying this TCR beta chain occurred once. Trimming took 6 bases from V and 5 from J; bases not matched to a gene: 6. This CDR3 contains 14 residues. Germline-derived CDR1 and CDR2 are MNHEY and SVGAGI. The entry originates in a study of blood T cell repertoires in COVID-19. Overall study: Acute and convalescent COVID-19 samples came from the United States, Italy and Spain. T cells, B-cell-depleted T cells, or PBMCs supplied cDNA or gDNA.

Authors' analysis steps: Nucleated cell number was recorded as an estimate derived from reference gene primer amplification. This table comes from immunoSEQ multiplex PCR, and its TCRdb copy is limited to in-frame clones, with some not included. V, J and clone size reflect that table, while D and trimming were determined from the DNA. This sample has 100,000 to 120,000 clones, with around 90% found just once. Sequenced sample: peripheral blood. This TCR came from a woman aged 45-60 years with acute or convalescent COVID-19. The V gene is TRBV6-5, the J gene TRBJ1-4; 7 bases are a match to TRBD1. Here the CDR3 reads CASRERQGNEKLFF. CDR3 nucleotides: TGTGCCAGCAGGGAGAGACAGGGCAATGAAAAACTGTTTTTT.